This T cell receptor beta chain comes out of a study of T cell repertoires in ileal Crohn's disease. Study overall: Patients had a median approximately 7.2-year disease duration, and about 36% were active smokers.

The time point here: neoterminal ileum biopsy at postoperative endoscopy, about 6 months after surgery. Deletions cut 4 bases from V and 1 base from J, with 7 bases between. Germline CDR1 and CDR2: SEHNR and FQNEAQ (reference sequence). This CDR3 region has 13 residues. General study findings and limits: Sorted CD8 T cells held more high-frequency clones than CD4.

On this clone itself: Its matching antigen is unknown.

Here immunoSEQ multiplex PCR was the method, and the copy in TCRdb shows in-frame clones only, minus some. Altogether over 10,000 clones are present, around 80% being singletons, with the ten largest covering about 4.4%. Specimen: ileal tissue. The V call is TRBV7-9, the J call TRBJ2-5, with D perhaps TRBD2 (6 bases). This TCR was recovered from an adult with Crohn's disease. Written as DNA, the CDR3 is TGTGCCAGCAGCTGGGGACTCCAAGAGACCCAGTACTTC. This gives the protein CASSWGLQETQYF.